This TCR beta chain was observed in a study of T cell responses to AZD1222 COVID-19 vaccine. Study-level points and caveats: Among the donors, most were white British and more were female, and clonal diversity was possibly underestimated.

The protocol was immunoSEQ multiplex PCR, while the TCRdb copy is restricted to in-frame clones and leaves out a portion. The sample yields more than 85,000 clones, about 89% seen once. As concerns this clone: Its matching antigen is unknown.

This CDR3 is built from 12 residues. The germline V and J ends were trimmed by 5 bases and 1 base, with 5 bases remaining between them. Per the germline V gene, CDR1 is LNHDA and CDR2 is SQIVND (reference sequence). The sequenced sample was peripheral blood, obtained on day 0 of AZD1222 vaccination. The chain links TRBV19 to TRBJ1-1; D gene ambiguous. The TCR comes from an adult in good health. CDR3 in DNA: TGTGCCAGTAGTTTCTGGAACACTGAAGCTTTCTTT. It encodes CASSFWNTEAFF. Full variable domain (outside the CDR3, taken from reference TRBV19 and TRBJ1-1): DGGITQSPKYLFRKEGQNVTLSCEQNLNHDAMYWYRQDPGQGLRLIYYSQIVNDFQKGDIAEGYSVSREKKESFPLTVTSAQKNPTAFYLCASSFWNTEAFFGQGTRLTVV.